The rows below give T cell receptor beta chains drawn from one sample of a study of T cell repertoires in cytomegalovirus infection. TCRdb re-called the reads through MiXCR, storing one row per CDR3 protein. The sample lists fewer than 700,000 distinct CDR3 sequences, less than 25% occurring once. The sample taken for sequencing was CD8+ T cells from PBMCs. These receptors all come from a human donor in good health (CMV status not recorded). Some clones in this sample may be carry-over from other donors' samples. Each CDR3 is given with its conserved first and last residue. A D gene is named only where the DNA matches it firmly. Some rows mark clone size as missing; the rest say once, few, many or name a class of expanded clone.

v_call: TRBV2; d_call: -; j_call: TRBJ2-1; clone_size: -; cdr3_nt: TGTGCCAGCAGTGAACGAAGTGGGGGGCTGCAACACAATGAGCAGTTCTTC; cdr3_aa: CASSERSGGLQHNEQFF
v_call: TRBV5-1; d_call: -; j_call: TRBJ2-1; clone_size: -; cdr3_nt: TGCGCCAGCAGCCCAACACAATTCGGGGGATTCTACAATGAGCAGTTCTTC; cdr3_aa: CASSPTQFGGFYNEQFF
v_call: TRBV7-9; d_call: TRBD1; j_call: TRBJ1-1; clone_size: few; cdr3_nt: TGTGCCAGCAGGGGACAGGGGGATTCTGAAGCTTTCTTT; cdr3_aa: CASRGQGDSEAFF
v_call: TRBV28; d_call: TRBD1; j_call: TRBJ1-1; clone_size: -; cdr3_nt: TGTGCCAGCAGCCCCATACAGGGGGCCGGCACTGAAGCTTTCTTT; cdr3_aa: CASSPIQGAGTEAFF
v_call: TRBV25-1; d_call: TRBD1; j_call: TRBJ1-6; clone_size: few; cdr3_nt: TGTGCCAGCAGTGAATACAGGGGGATAGCCCCTAATTCACCCCTCCACTTT; cdr3_aa: CASSEYRGIAPNSPLHF
v_call: TRBV7-2; d_call: -; j_call: TRBJ2-3; clone_size: many; cdr3_nt: TGTGCCAGCAGGTCCTACAGGGGAGGGACAGATACGCAGTATTTT; cdr3_aa: CASRSYRGGTDTQYF
v_call: TRBV12-3/TRBV12-4; d_call: -; j_call: TRBJ1-3; clone_size: few; cdr3_nt: TGTGCCAGCAGGACGGCGGACTCTGGAAACACCATATATTTT; cdr3_aa: CASRTADSGNTIYF
v_call: TRBV5-1; d_call: -; j_call: TRBJ2-7; clone_size: few; cdr3_nt: TGCGCCAGCAGCTTGGGAGGGGACCCTACAGGCTACGGGAAGTACTTC; cdr3_aa: CASSLGGDPTGYGKYF
v_call: TRBV2; d_call: -; j_call: TRBJ2-4; clone_size: few; cdr3_nt: TGTGCCAGCAGTGAAAGGCGGGTGAATAAGATAGCCAAAAACATTCAGTACTTC; cdr3_aa: CASSERRVNKIAKNIQYF
v_call: TRBV27; d_call: TRBD2; j_call: TRBJ2-3; clone_size: few; cdr3_nt: TGTGCCAGCAGTAGCGGGGACTACTCCAATACGCAGTATTTT; cdr3_aa: CASSSGDYSNTQYF
v_call: TRBV7-9; d_call: TRBD1; j_call: TRBJ1-1; clone_size: -; cdr3_nt: TGTGCCAGCAGCTCCCCGGGACAGCTTGAAGCTTTCTTT; cdr3_aa: CASSSPGQLEAFF
v_call: TRBV6-5; d_call: -; j_call: TRBJ1-1; clone_size: -; cdr3_nt: TGTGCCAGCAGTTACATGGACCTGCCAGGCACTGAAGCTTTCTTT; cdr3_aa: CASSYMDLPGTEAFF
v_call: TRBV6-2/TRBV6-3; d_call: TRBD1; j_call: TRBJ2-2; clone_size: many; cdr3_nt: TGTGCCAGCAGTTCGGGACAGGGACGGACCGGGGAGCTGTTTTTT; cdr3_aa: CASSSGQGRTGELFF
v_call: TRBV27; d_call: TRBD2; j_call: TRBJ2-2; clone_size: -; cdr3_nt: TGTGCCAGCAGTACTAGCGCGGGGAGCGAGGAGCTGTTTTTT; cdr3_aa: CASSTSAGSEELFF
v_call: TRBV4-2; d_call: -; j_call: TRBJ2-5; clone_size: -; cdr3_nt: TGTGCCAGCAGCCAAGAAGGCAGGGGGGCCTGGGAGACCCAGTACTTC; cdr3_aa: CASSQEGRGAWETQYF
v_call: TRBV29-1; d_call: -; j_call: TRBJ2-1; clone_size: -; cdr3_nt: TGCAGCGCGACGCACGGGGGGCCCTCCTACAATGAGCAGTTCTTC; cdr3_aa: CSATHGGPSYNEQFF
v_call: TRBV29-1; d_call: -; j_call: TRBJ1-1; clone_size: -; cdr3_nt: TGCAGCGTTGAAGATCTGGGAGACAGTGAAGCTTTCTTT; cdr3_aa: CSVEDLGDSEAFF
v_call: TRBV4-1; d_call: TRBD2; j_call: TRBJ2-3; clone_size: -; cdr3_nt: TGCGCCAGCAGCCAAGACCCTAGCGGACTAACCACAGATACGCAGTATTTT; cdr3_aa: CASSQDPSGLTTDTQYF
v_call: TRBV4-1; d_call: -; j_call: TRBJ2-1; clone_size: many; cdr3_nt: TGCGCCAGCAGCCAAGCCGTTCGAGGGCCCTTC; cdr3_aa: CASSQAVRGPF
v_call: TRBV5-6; d_call: TRBD1; j_call: TRBJ2-3; clone_size: few; cdr3_nt: TGTGCCAGCAGCTTGGCAGGGACAGGGGACACAGATACGCAGTATTTT; cdr3_aa: CASSLAGTGDTDTQYF
v_call: TRBV5-6; d_call: -; j_call: TRBJ2-2; clone_size: once; cdr3_nt: TGTGCCAGCGATCTAGGGGGGGACGCGAACAACGGGGAGCTGTTTTTT; cdr3_aa: CASDLGGDANNGELFF
v_call: TRBV4-2; d_call: TRBD2; j_call: TRBJ2-3; clone_size: few; cdr3_nt: TGTGCCAGCAGCTCCTCGGGACTAGCGGGGGATAGGGATACGCAGTATTTT; cdr3_aa: CASSSSGLAGDRDTQYF